This T cell receptor (beta chain) is drawn from a study of OX40 agonist ivuxolimab in advanced cancers. Study in general: Partial response was recorded in three patients: one hepatocellular carcinoma and two cutaneous melanoma cases.

V lost 2 bases and J lost 9, with 15 bases in between. CDR3 size: 14 residues. CDR1 and CDR2 (germline): SGDLS, YYNGEE. TCRdb's table, derived via immunoSEQ multiplex PCR, lists solely in-frame clones and lacks some. The sample yields about 69,000 clones, more than 85% seen once. This sequence was found in an adult with an advanced solid tumor such as melanoma, head and neck, liver or kidney cancer. The sequencing used CD4+ or CD8+ T cells sorted from blood, collected in a trial of the OX40 agonist ivuxolimab. This chain joins TRBV9 and TRBJ2-1; D possibly corresponds to TRBD1 (5 bases). In nucleotides, the CDR3 is TGTGCCAGCAGCGTGAAGGGGATCACAAGTGAGCAGTTCTTC. This sequence encodes CASSVKGITSEQFF. The whole variable domain, remainder taken from reference TRBV9 and TRBJ2-1, is DSGVTQTPKHLITATGQRVTLRCSPRSGDLSVYWYQQSLDQGLQFLIQYYNGEERAKGNILERFSAQQFPDLHSELNLSSLELGDSALYFCASSVKGITSEQFFGPGTRLTVL.